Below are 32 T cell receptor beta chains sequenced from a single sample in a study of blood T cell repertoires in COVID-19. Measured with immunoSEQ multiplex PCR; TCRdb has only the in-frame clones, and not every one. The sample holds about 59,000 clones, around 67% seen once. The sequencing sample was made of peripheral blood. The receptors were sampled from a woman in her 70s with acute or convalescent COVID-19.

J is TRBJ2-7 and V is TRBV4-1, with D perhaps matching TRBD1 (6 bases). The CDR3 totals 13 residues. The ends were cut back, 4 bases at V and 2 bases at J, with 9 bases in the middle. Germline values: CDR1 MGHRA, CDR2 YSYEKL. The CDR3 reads CASSRTETYEQYV. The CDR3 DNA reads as TGCGCCAGCAGCCGGACAGAGACCTACGAGCAGTACGTC.

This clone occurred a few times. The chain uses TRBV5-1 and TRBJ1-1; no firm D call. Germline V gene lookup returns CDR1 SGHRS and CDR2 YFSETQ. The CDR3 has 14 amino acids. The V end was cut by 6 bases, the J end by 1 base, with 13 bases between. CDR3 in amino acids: CASKQASKNTEAFF. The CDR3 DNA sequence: TGCGCCAGCAAGCAGGCAAGCAAGAACACTGAAGCTTTCTTT.

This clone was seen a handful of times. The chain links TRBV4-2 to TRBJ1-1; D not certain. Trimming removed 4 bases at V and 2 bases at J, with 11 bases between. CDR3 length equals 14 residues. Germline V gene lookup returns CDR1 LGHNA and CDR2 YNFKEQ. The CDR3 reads CASSRWSGNTEAFF. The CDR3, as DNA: TGTGCCAGCAGCCGGTGGAGCGGCAACACTGAAGCTTTCTTT.

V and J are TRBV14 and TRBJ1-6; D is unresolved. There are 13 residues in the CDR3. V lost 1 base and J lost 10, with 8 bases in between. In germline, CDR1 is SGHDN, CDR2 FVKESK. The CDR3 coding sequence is TGTGCCAGCAGCCAAGCAGGACTATCACCCCTCCACTTT. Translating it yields CASSQAGLSPLHF.

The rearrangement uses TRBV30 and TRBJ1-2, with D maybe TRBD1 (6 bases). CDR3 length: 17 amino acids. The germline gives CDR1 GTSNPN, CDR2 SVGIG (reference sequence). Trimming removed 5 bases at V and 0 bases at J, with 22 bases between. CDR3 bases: TGTGCCTGGGGGTCCTGGACACAGGGTCTAGCTAACTATGGCTACACCTTC. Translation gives CAWGSWTQGLANYGYTF.

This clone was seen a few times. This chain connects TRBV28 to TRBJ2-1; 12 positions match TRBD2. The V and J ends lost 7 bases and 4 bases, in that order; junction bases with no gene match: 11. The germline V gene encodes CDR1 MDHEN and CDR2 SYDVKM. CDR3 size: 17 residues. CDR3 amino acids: CASKSPGLAGSYNEQFF. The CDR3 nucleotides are TGTGCCAGCAAGTCTCCGGGACTAGCGGGTTCTTACAATGAGCAGTTCTTC.

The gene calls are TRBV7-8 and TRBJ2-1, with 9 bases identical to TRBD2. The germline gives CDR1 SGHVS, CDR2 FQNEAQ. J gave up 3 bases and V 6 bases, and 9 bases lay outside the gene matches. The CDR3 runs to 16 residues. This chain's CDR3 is CASSPRLAASYNEQFF. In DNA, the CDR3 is TGTGCCAGCAGTCCAAGACTAGCGGCTAGCTACAATGAGCAGTTCTTC.

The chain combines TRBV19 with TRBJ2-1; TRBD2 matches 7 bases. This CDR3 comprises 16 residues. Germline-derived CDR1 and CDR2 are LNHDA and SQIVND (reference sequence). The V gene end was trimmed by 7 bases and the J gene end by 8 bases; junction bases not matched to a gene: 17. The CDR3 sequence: CASTIKAGVFGDEQFF. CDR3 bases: TGTGCCAGTACCATCAAGGCGGGGGTATTCGGGGATGAGCAGTTCTTC.

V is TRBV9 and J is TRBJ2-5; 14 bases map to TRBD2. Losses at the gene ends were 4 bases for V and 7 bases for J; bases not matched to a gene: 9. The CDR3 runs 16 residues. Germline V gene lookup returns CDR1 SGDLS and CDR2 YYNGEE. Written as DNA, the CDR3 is TGTGCCAGCAGCCCTCCCGGGACTAGCGGGGGAGGGACCCAGTACTTC. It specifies CASSPPGTSGGGTQYF.

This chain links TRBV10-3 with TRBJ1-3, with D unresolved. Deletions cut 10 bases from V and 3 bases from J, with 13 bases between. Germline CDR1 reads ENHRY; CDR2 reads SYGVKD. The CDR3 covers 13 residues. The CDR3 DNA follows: TGTGCCACACGAGAGATCTTTGGAAACACCATATATTTT. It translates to CATREIFGNTIYF.

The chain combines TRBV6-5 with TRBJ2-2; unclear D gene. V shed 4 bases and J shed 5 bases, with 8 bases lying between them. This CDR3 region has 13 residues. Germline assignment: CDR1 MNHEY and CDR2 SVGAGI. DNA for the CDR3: TGTGCCAGCAGTTCAACTTCTACCGGGGAGCTGTTTTTT. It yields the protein CASSSTSTGELFF.

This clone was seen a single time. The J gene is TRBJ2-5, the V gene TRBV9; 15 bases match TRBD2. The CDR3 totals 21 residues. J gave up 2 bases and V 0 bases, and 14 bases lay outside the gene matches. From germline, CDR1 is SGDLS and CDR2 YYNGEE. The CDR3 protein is CASSVALGGGLAGGVQETQYF. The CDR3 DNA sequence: TGTGCCAGCAGCGTAGCCCTCGGAGGGGGACTAGCGGGGGGAGTTCAAGAGACCCAGTACTTC.

CDR3 amino acids: CAWSVKQGTEAFF. The CDR3 DNA reads TGTGCCTGGAGTGTAAAGCAGGGCACTGAAGCTTTCTTT. The chain links TRBV30 to TRBJ1-1, with D possibly matching TRBD1 (5 bases). Germline V gene sequence: CDR1 GTSNPN, CDR2 SVGIG (reference sequence). Trimming removed 0 bases from V and 4 bases from J, with 9 bases in between. The CDR3 extends over 13 amino acids.

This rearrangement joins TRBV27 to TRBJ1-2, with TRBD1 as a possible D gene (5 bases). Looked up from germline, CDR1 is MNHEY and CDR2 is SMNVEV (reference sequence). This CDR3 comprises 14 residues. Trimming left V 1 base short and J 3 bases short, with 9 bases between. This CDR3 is CASSLYKGYYGYTF. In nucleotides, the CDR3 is TGTGCCAGCAGTTTATATAAGGGGTACTATGGCTACACCTTC.

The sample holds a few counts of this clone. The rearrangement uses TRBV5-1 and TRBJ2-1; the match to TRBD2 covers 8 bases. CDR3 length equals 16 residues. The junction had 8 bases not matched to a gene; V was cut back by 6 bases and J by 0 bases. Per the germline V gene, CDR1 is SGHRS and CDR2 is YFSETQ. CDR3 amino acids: CASIESGGHSYNEQFF. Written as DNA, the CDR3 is TGCGCCAGCATTGAGAGCGGGGGCCACTCCTACAATGAGCAGTTCTTC. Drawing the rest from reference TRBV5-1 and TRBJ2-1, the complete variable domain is KAGVTQTPRYLIKTRGQQVTLSCSPISGHRSVSWYQQTPGQGLQFLFEYFSETQRNKGNFPGRFSGRQFSNSRSEMNVSTLELGDSALYLCASIESGGHSYNEQFFGPGTRLTVL.

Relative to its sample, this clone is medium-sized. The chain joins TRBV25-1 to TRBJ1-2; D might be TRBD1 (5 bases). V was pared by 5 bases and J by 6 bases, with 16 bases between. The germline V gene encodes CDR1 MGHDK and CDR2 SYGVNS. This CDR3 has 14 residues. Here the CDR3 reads CASSTFGRENGYTF. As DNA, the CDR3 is TGTGCCAGCAGTACGTTCGGCAGGGAAAATGGCTACACCTTC.

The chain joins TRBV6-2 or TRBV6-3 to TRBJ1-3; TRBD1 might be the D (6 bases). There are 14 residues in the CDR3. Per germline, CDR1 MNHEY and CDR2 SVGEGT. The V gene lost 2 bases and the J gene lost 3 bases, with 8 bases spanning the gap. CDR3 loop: CASSYGGYGNTIYF. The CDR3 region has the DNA TGTGCCAGCAGTTACGGGGGCTATGGAAACACCATATATTTT.

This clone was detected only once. This CDR3 is CASSLQGSIYGYTF. The CDR3 bases are TGTGCCAGCAGTTTACAGGGCTCTATTTATGGCTACACCTTC. This chain links TRBV27 with TRBJ1-2, with D tentatively TRBD1 (5 bases). The germline V gene has CDR1 MNHEY and CDR2 SMNVEV (reference sequence). CDR3 size: 14 residues. Trimming shortened V by 2 bases and J by 5 bases, and 12 bases separated the two germline ends.

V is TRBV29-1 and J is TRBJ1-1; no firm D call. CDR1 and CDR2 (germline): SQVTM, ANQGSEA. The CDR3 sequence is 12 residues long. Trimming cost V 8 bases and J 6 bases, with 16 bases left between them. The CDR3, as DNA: TGCAGCTCCGGACTCGATCGTCCTGAAGCTTTCTTT. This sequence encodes CSSGLDRPEAFF.

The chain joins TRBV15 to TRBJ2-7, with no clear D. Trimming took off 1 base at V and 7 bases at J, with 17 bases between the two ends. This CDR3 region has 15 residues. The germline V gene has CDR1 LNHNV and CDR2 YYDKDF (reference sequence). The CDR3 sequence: CATSRVGFDSPEQYF. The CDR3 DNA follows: TGTGCCACCAGCAGAGTCGGTTTTGATTCTCCTGAGCAGTACTTC.

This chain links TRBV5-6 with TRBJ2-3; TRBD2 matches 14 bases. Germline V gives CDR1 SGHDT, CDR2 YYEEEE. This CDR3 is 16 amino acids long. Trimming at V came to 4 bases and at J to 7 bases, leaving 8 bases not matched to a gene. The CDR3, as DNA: TGTGCCAGCAGCGTCATGACTAGCGGGGGGGCGAATACGCAGTATTTT. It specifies CASSVMTSGGANTQYF.

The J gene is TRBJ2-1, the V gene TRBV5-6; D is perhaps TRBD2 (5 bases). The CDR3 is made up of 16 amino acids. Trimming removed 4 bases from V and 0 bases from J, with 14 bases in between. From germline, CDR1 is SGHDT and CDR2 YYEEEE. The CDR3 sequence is CASSRERRSSYNEQFF. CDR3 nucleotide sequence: TGTGCCAGCAGCCGAGAACGGAGGAGCTCCTACAATGAGCAGTTCTTC.

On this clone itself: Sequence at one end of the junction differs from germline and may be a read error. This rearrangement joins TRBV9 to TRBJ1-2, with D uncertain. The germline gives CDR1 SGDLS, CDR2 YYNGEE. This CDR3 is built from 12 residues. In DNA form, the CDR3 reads TGTGCCAGCAGCGTAAGAAACTATGGTTACACCTTC. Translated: CASSVRNYGYTF.

Here the CDR3 reads CASSPPRTGNYQPQHF. CDR3 nucleotides: TGTGCCAGCAGTCCCCCCCGGACAGGGAATTATCAGCCCCAGCATTTT. This chain uses TRBV27 with TRBJ1-5; 8 positions agree with TRBD1. The germline V gene has CDR1 MNHEY and CDR2 SMNVEV (reference sequence). The trim removed 5 bases at V and 5 bases at J, leaving 11 bases unmatched. CDR3 length: 16 residues.

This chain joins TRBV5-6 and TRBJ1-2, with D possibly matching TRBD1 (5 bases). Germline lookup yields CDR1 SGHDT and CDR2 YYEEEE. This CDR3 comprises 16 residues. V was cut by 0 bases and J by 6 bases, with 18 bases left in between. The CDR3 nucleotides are TGTGCCAGCAGCTTGGCCAATTCGGGGGGTATGAATGGCTACACCTTC. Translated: CASSLANSGGMNGYTF.

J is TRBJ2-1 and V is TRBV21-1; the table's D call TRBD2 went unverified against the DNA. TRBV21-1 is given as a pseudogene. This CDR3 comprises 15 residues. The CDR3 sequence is CASSPNGSGGNEQFF. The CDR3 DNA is TGTGCCAGCAGCCCTAACGGCAGCGGGGGCAATGAGCAGTTCTTC.

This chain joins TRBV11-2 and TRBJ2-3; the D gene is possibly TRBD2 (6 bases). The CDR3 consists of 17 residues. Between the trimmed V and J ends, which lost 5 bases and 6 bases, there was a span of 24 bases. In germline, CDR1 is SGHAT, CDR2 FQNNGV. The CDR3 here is CASSPPPWRGSRDTQYF. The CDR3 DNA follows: TGTGCCAGCAGCCCCCCTCCCTGGCGGGGCTCCAGGGATACGCAGTATTTT.

Written as DNA, the CDR3 is TGTGCCAGCAGCGTAGGAGGCGGACAGGGGGGCGAGCAGTTCTTC. It translates to CASSVGGGQGGEQFF. V is TRBV9 and J is TRBJ2-1; 10 bases are shared with TRBD1. CDR3 length equals 15 residues. The V and J ends lost 0 bases and 10 bases, in that order; junction bases with no gene match: 7. Per the germline V gene, CDR1 is SGDLS and CDR2 is YYNGEE.

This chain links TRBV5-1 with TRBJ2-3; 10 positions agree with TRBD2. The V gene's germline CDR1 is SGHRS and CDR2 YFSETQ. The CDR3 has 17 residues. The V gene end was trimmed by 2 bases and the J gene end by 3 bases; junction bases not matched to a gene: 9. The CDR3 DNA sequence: TGCGCCAGCAGCTTAAACCCTACTAGCGGGGCAACAGATACGCAGTATTTT. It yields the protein CASSLNPTSGATDTQYF.

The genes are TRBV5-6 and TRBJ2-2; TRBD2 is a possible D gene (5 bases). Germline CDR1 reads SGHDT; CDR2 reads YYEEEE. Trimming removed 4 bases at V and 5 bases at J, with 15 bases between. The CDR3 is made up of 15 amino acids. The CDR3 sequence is CASSLRVLGTGELFF. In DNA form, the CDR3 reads TGTGCCAGCAGCCTGAGGGTCCTCGGGACCGGGGAGCTGTTTTTT.

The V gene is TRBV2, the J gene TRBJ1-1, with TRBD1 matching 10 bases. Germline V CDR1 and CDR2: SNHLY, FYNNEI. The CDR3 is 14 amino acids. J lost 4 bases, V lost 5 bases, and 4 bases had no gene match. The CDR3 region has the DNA TGTGCCAGCAGTAGGACAGGGGGACGCACTGAAGCTTTCTTT. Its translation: CASSRTGGRTEAFF.

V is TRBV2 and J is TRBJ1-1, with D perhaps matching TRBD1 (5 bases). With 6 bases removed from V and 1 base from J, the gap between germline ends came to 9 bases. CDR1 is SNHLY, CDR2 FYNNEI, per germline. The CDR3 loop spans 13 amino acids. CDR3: CASRQGPNTEAFF. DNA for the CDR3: TGTGCCAGCAGGCAGGGCCCGAACACTGAAGCTTTCTTT.